This TCR beta chain stems from a study of T cell responses to AZD1222 COVID-19 vaccine. Study-level points and caveats: The breadth and depth of Spike-specific TCRs increased once two AZD1222 doses had been given. Repertoires were sampled only after the peak T cell response. Seropositivity was recorded at baseline in only six AZD1222 recipients. Variant regions that are unmutated are reportedly the target of nearly half of spike-specific TCRs.

The protocol was immunoSEQ multiplex PCR, while the TCRdb copy is restricted to in-frame clones and leaves out a portion. The sample yields 150,000 to 200,000 clones, roughly 94% seen once. As for this clone: Antigen unknown.

Trimming removed 5 bases at V and 5 bases at J, with 10 bases between. The CDR3 has 13 residues. The sample was peripheral blood, taken on day 0 of AZD1222 vaccination. The clonotype originates from an adult in good health. J is TRBJ2-1 and V is TRBV12-3 or TRBV12-4; a weak D match, TRBD1 (5 bases). The CDR3 reads CASSPKGDNEQFF. CDR3 DNA: TGTGCCAGCAGTCCCAAAGGGGACAATGAGCAGTTCTTC.